The 3 T cell receptor beta chains below come from one sample, sequenced in a study of blood T cell repertoires in COVID-19. The protocol was immunoSEQ multiplex PCR, while the TCRdb copy is restricted to in-frame clones and leaves out a portion. Of about 200,000 clones listed, 94% are singletons. The sample comprised peripheral blood. These TCRs come from a young man with COVID-19, enrolled during active disease.

A word on this clone: Other DNA variants within this sample encode the same CDR3. The V call is TRBV5-1, the J call TRBJ1-4, with D possibly TRBD1 on 5 matching bases. The CDR3 has 15 residues. Germline values: CDR1 SGHRS, CDR2 YFSETQ. Trimming pared 4 bases from V and 2 bases from J, leaving 12 bases between. The CDR3 reads CASSGQGATNEKLFF. The DNA for the CDR3 is TGCGCCAGCAGCGGGCAGGGCGCGACTAATGAAAAACTGTTTTTT.

The chain couples TRBV6-6 to TRBJ1-1; 9 positions agree with TRBD1. Germline V CDR1 and CDR2: MNHNY, SVGAGI (reference sequence). The V and J ends lost 6 bases and 4 bases, in that order; junction bases with no gene match: 12. CDR3 size: 16 residues. CDR3 nucleotides: TGTGCCAGCAGACTTAAACAGGGGGCGTTGGGCACTGAAGCTTTCTTT. Translation: CASRLKQGALGTEAFF.

This clone has a handful of counts. V usage is TRBV19 and J usage is TRBJ2-2; 10 nucleotides agree with TRBD1. Germline V gene data show CDR1 as LNHDA and CDR2 as SQIVND (reference sequence). Unmatched junction bases numbered 3, after V lost 5 bases and J lost 3 bases. This CDR3 has 15 residues. The CDR3 DNA reads TGTGCCAGTAGTCTAGGGACAGGGGACACCGGGGAGCTGTTTTTT. Protein product: CASSLGTGDTGELFF.